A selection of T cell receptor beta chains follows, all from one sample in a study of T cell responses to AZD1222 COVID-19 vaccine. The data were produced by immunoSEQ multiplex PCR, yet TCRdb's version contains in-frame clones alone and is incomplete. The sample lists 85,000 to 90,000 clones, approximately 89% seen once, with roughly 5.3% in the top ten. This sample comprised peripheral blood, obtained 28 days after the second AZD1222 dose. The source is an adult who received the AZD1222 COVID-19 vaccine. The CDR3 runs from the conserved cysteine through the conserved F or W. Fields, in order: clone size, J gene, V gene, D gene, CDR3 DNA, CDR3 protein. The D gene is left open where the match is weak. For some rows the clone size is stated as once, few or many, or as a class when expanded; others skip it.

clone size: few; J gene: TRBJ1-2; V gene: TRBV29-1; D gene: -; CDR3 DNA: TGCAGCGCTGAGGGGTTTGGGGAAGGCTACACCTTC; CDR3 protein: CSAEGFGEGYTF
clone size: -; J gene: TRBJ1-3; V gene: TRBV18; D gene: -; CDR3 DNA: TGTGCCAGCTCACCAATTTCAGGCGAGACCTCTGGAAACACCATATATTTT; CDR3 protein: CASSPISGETSGNTIYF
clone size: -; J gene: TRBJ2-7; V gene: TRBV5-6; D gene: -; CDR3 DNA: TGTGCCAGCAGCTTGCGGGACGAGCAGTACTTC; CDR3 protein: CASSLRDEQYF
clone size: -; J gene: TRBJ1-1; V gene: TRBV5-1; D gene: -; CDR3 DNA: TGCGCCAGCAGCTTGGGGGGTAACACTGAAGCTTTCTTT; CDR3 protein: CASSLGGNTEAFF
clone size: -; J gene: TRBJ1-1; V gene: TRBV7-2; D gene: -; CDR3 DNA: TGTGCCAGCAGCTTAGGTGCGGGTATCACTGAAGCTTTCTTT; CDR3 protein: CASSLGAGITEAFF
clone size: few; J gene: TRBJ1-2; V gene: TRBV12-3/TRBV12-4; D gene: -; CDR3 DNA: TGTGCCAGCAGTTATACAGGGCGGTATGGCTACACCTTC; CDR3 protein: CASSYTGRYGYTF
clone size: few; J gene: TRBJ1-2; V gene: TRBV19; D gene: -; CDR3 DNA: TGTGCCAGTAGTGCGGGAGTTGGGTATGGCTACACCTTC; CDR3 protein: CASSAGVGYGYTF
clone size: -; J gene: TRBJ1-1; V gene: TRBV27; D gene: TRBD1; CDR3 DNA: TGTGCCAGCAGCCACAGGGGGACAGGGCGAATGAACACTGAAGCTTTCTTT; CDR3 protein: CASSHRGTGRMNTEAFF
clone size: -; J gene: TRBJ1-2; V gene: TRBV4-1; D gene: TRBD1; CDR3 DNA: TGCGCCAGCAGCCAAGATGGCAGGGGGCATGGCTACACCTTC; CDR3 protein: CASSQDGRGHGYTF
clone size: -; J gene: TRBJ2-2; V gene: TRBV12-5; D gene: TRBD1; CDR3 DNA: TGTGCTAGTGGTTTGGCGAGGACAGGGGGCCGTGGGGAGCTGTTTTTT; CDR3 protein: CASGLARTGGRGELFF
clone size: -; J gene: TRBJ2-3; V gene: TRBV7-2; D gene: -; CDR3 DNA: TGTGCCAGCAGCTTAGAGCCCGGACGGGCTGTCCATACGCAGTATTTT; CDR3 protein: CASSLEPGRAVHTQYF
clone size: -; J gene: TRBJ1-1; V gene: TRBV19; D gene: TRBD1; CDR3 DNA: TGTGCCAGTACCCCGGGACAGGGTAGGAACACTGAAGCTTTCTTT; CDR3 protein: CASTPGQGRNTEAFF
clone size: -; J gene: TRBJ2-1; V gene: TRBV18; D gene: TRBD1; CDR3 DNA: TGTGCCAGCTCCCGGGGACAGGGAAATGAGCAGTTCTTC; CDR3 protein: CASSRGQGNEQFF
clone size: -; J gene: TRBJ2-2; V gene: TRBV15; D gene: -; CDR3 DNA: TGTGCCACCAGGGAGACGGGACGGGACACCGGGGAGCTGTTTTTT; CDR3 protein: CATRETGRDTGELFF
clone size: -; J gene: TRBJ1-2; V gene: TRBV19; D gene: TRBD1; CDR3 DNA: TGTGCCAGTAGTTGGGGACAGGGGAGTGGGTATGGCTACACCTTC; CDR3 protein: CASSWGQGSGYGYTF
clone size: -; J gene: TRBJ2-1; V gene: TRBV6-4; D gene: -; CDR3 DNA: TGTGCCAGCAGTGACTCTGAGTACAATGAGCAGTTCTTC; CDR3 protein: CASSDSEYNEQFF
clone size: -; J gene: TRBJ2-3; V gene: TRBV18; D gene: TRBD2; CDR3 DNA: TGTGCCAGCTCAACCTCTGAGCCACTGCTCGGGCCGGGGGGTACAGATACGCAGTATTTT; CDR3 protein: CASSTSEPLLGPGGTDTQYF
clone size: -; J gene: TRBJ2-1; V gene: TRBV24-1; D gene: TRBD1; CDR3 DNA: TGTGCCACCAGTGATTTCCAGGGGGCCAACGGGCAGCAGTTCTTC; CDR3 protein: CATSDFQGANGQQFF
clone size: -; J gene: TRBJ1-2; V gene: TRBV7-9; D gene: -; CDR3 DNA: TGTGCCAGCAGCCTAACGGTGGATGCGACTTGGAACTATGGCTACACCTTC; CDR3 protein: CASSLTVDATWNYGYTF
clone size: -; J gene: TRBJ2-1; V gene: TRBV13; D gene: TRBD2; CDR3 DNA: TGTGCCAGCAGGCTAACTAGCGGGGTCTACAATGAGCAGTTCTTC; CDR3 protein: CASRLTSGVYNEQFF
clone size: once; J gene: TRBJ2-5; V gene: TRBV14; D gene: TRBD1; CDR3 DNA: TGTGCCAGCAGCGCACGACAGGGAGTAGCTTTAGAGACCCAGTACTTC; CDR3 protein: CASSARQGVALETQYF
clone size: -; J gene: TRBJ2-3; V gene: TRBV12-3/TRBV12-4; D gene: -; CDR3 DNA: TGTGCCAGCTGCGCCGAGGATACGCAGTATTTT; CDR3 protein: CASCAEDTQYF
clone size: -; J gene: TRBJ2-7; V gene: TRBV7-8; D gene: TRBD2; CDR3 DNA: TGTGCCAGCACCCTAAGGGGAAGCGGGGGGTCCTACGAGCAGTACTTC; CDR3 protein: CASTLRGSGGSYEQYF
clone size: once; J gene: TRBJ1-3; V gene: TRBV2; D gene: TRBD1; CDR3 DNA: TGTGCCAGCAGCACCGGACAGGGTAACTCTGGAAACACCATATATTTT; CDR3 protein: CASSTGQGNSGNTIYF
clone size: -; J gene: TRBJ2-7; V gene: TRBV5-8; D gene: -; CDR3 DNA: TGTGCCAGCAGCTTTATCGAGCAGTACTTC; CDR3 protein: CASSFIEQYF
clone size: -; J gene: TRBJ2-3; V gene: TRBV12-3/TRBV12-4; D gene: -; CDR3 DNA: TGTGCCAGCACCTACCGGGCCGAGCAGTATTTT; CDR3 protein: CASTYRAEQYF
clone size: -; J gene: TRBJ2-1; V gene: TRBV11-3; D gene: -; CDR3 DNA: TGTGCCAGCAGCTTATGGGAGAATGAGCAGTTCTTC; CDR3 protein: CASSLWENEQFF
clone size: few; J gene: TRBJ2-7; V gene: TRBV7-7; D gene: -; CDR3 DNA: TGTGCTAGCAGCTTAGGGTCGGCAGGTGGTTACGAGCAGTACTTC; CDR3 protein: CASSLGSAGGYEQYF
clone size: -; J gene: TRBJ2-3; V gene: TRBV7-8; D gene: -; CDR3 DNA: TGTGCCAGCAGCGGCGCACCGGGACGGGGAAGCACAGATACGCAGTATTTT; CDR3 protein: CASSGAPGRGSTDTQYF
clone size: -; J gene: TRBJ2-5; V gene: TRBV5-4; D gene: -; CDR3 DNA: TGTGCCAGCAGCTTGGAAGAGACCCAGTACTTC; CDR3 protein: CASSLEETQYF
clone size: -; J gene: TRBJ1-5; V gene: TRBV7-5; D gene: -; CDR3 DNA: TGTGCCAGAAGCCACGAAAATAGGACAGGGGGCGGCAATCAGCCCCAGCATTTT; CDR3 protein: CARSHENRTGGGNQPQHF
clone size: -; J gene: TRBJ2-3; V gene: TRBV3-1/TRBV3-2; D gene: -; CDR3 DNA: TGTGCCAGCAGCCAAGGCCTCCGCACAGATACGCAGTATTTT; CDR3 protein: CASSQGLRTDTQYF
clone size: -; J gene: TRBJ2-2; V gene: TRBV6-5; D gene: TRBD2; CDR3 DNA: TGTGCCAGCTCACGGGGGGGTAGTACCGGGGAGCTGTTTTTT; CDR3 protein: CASSRGGSTGELFF
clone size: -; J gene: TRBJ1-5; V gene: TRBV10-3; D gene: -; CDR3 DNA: TGTGCCACCAGATCCCGTGAGGGTCTAGCGAATCAGCCCCAGCATTTT; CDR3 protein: CATRSREGLANQPQHF
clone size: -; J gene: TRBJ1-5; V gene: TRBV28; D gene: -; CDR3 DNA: TGTGCCAGCAGGGAAGGGGCCTTCAATCAGCCCCAGCATTTT; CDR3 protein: CASREGAFNQPQHF
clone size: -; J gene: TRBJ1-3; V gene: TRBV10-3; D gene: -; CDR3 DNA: TGTGCCATCAGTGAAGTGGGAGGAAACACCATATATTTT; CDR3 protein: CAISEVGGNTIYF
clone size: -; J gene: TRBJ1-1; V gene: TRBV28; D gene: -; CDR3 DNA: TGTGCCAGCAGCAAACTTGGGGAGGCTCTGAACACTGAAGCTTTCTTT; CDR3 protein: CASSKLGEALNTEAFF
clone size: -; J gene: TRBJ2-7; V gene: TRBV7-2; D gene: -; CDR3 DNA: TGTGCCAGCAGCCCCCAAACAGGGAGGGAGCAGTACTTC; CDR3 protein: CASSPQTGREQYF
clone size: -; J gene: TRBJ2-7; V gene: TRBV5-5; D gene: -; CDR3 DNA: TGTGCCAGCAGCTTGGACAGGGCCTACCCCGAGCAGTACTTC; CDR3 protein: CASSLDRAYPEQYF
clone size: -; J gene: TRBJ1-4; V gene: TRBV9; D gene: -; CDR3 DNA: TGTGCCAGCAGCCCGGATAGGGGAGCGAGTAATGAAAAACTGTTTTTT; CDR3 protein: CASSPDRGASNEKLFF
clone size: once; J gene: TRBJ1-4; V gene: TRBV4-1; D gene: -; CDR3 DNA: TGCGCCAGCAGCCAAGGCACCCAGGTAGGAGGTCGAGGGAAGGCTAATGAAAAACTGTTTTTT; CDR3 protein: CASSQGTQVGGRGKANEKLFF
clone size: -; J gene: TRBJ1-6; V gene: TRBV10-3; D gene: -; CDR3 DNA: TGTGCCATCGGGCAGGGTGTGCATTCACCCCTCCACTTT; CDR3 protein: CAIGQGVHSPLHF